The 22 T cell receptor beta chains presented below share a single source sample, sequenced in a study of shared clonotypes between healthy human individuals. Repertoires were generated with immunoSEQ multiplex PCR, while TCRdb's copy carries only in-frame clones and drops some. The sample carries a few million clones, more than 80% recorded once. Source material: naive CD4+ T cells sorted from blood. Subset indicated: CD45RA+ positively selected. The source of these receptors is a man younger than 35 in good health.

The chain recombines TRBV28 with TRBJ1-1; D is perhaps TRBD1 (5 bases). Per the germline V gene, CDR1 is MDHEN and CDR2 is SYDVKM. The CDR3 runs 13 residues. Trimming stripped 2 bases from V and 11 bases from J, with 15 bases between. The CDR3 DNA is TGTGCCAGCAGTTTACAGGGCCTCGGCTGGGCTTTCTTT. Translation: CASSLQGLGWAFF.

The V and J genes are TRBV7-9 and TRBJ1-4; D uncertain. Germline CDR1 SEHNR, CDR2 FQNEAQ (reference sequence). The CDR3 has 15 amino acids. Trimming pared 2 bases from V and 5 bases from J, leaving 12 bases between. In DNA, the CDR3 is TGTGCCAGCAGCTTAAGTAACGGCGGGAATGAAAAACTGTTTTTT. Its translation: CASSLSNGGNEKLFF.

The chain links TRBV27 to TRBJ2-1; 12 positions match TRBD2. The CDR3 has 19 residues. Trimming at V came to 5 bases and at J to 1 base, leaving 12 bases not matched to a gene. Germline CDR1 MNHEY, CDR2 SMNVEV (reference sequence). CDR3 bases: TGTGCCAGCAGTCCTGGACTAGCGGGACTAGTAGGTTCCTACAATGAGCAGTTCTTC. Translating gives CASSPGLAGLVGSYNEQFF.

The rearrangement links TRBV10-3 to TRBJ2-2, with D possibly being TRBD1 or TRBD2 (6 bases each). The germline V gene encodes CDR1 ENHRY and CDR2 SYGVKD. The CDR3 runs 17 residues. Trimming removed 3 bases from V and 5 bases from J, with 19 bases in between. In DNA, the CDR3 is TGTGCCATCAGTGAACGGGCAGCAGGGGCGGGGACCGGGGAGCTGTTTTTT. It yields the protein CAISERAAGAGTGELFF.

In nucleotides, the CDR3 is TGTGCCAGTAGTATAGAAACGGGAGGGAGCAATCAGCCCCAGCATTTT. This sequence encodes CASSIETGGSNQPQHF. The V call is TRBV19, the J call TRBJ1-5; D is unclear. From germline, CDR1 is LNHDA and CDR2 SQIVND (reference sequence). The CDR3 totals 16 residues. The V and J ends lost 0 bases and 1 base respectively, with 10 bases between them.

CDR3 sequence: CASSPSGTRGDTQYF. As DNA, the CDR3 is TGCGCCAGCAGCCCTTCTGGGACTAGAGGAGATACGCAGTATTTT. The chain has TRBV5-1 and TRBJ2-3; 8 bases agree with TRBD2. Trimming cost V 4 bases and J 5 bases; bases outside gene matches: 9. Germline-derived CDR1 and CDR2 are SGHRS and YFSETQ. The CDR3 loop spans 15 amino acids. Based on the CDR3 plus reference TRBV5-1 and TRBJ2-3, the full variable domain is KAGVTQTPRYLIKTRGQQVTLSCSPISGHRSVSWYQQTPGQGLQFLFEYFSETQRNKGNFPGRFSGRQFSNSRSEMNVSTLELGDSALYLCASSPSGTRGDTQYFGPGTRLTVL.

This CDR3 is CASSTPGLAPYNEQFF. CDR3 coding DNA: TGTGCCAGTAGTACCCCGGGACTAGCCCCATACAATGAGCAGTTCTTC. The V gene is TRBV19, the J gene TRBJ2-1; TRBD2 aligns across 9 bases. V was pared by 4 bases and J by 4 bases, with 8 bases of the junction left unmatched. This CDR3 is built from 16 residues. Germline-derived CDR1 and CDR2 are LNHDA and SQIVND (reference sequence).

This clone appeared once. The chain links TRBV6-5 to TRBJ2-7; D unclear. This CDR3 region has 13 residues. V was clipped by 6 bases and J by 3 bases, with 12 bases between them. Germline V lookup: CDR1 MNHEY, CDR2 SVGAGI. CDR3 nucleotides: TGTGCCAGCAGCCGGCAGGTGGGCTACGAGCAGTACTTC. Translating it yields CASSRQVGYEQYF.

In this sample, this clone turned up once. The V and J genes are TRBV6-6 and TRBJ2-7; D remains unclear. The ends were cut back, 2 bases at V and 1 base at J, with 12 bases in the middle. The CDR3 has 15 residues. Germline CDR1 is MNHNY and CDR2 is SVGAGI (reference sequence). The CDR3 loop is CASSYLPAPSYEQYF. CDR3 sequence (DNA): TGTGCCAGCAGTTACCTCCCGGCCCCATCCTACGAGCAGTACTTC.

On this clone itself: The same CDR3 is also encoded by other DNA sequences in this sample. The chain has TRBV5-1 and TRBJ2-2, with 9 nucleotides matching TRBD2. V shed 2 bases and J 3 bases; nucleotides not matched to a gene: 2. The CDR3 has 15 residues. The V gene's germline CDR1 is SGHRS and CDR2 YFSETQ. The CDR3 nucleotides read TGCGCCAGCAGCTTTAGCGGGAGCGACACCGGGGAGCTGTTTTTT. It specifies CASSFSGSDTGELFF.

Turning to this clone: The sample holds other DNA sequences that translate to the same CDR3. V and J are TRBV10-1 and TRBJ2-1, with D maybe TRBD1 (5 bases). Trimming removed 2 bases at V and 5 bases at J, with 7 bases between. CDR3 length: 13 amino acids. CDR1 and CDR2 from the germline V gene are WNHNN and SYGVQD (reference sequence). The CDR3 bases are TGCGCCAGCAGTGAGGCAGGGAACAATGAGCAGTTCTTC. Amino acids: CASSEAGNNEQFF.

The chain links TRBV15 to TRBJ2-7; the match to TRBD2 covers 7 bases. Trimming cost V 0 bases and J 3 bases; bases outside gene matches: 2. From germline, CDR1 is LNHNV and CDR2 YYDKDF (reference sequence). The length of the CDR3 is 14 residues. The CDR3 DNA reads as TGTGCCACCAGCAGAGAGGGGGGGATCTACGAGCAGTACTTC. Its translation: CATSREGGIYEQYF.

This clone was seen a few times. The chain has TRBV28 and TRBJ1-5; D not certain. Germline CDR1 and CDR2: MDHEN and SYDVKM. This CDR3 spans 12 amino acids. V shed 5 bases and J shed 7 bases, with 9 bases lying between them. CDR3 nucleotide sequence: TGTGCCAGCAGTGGTCCTGTACAGCCCCAGCATTTT. This codes for CASSGPVQPQHF.

This chain uses TRBV5-4 with TRBJ2-7; D unresolved. This CDR3 spans 15 amino acids. The germline CDR1 and CDR2 sequences are SGHNT and YYREEE (reference sequence). Between the trimmed V and J ends, which lost 0 bases and 0 bases, there was a span of 10 bases. CDR3 sequence (DNA): TGTGCCAGCAGCTTGGGTATAGCAAGCTCCTACGAGCAGTACTTC. The encoded protein is CASSLGIASSYEQYF.

This rearrangement joins TRBV27 to TRBJ1-4; no firm D call. V lost 5 bases and J lost 8, with 15 bases in between. This CDR3 comprises 14 residues. Germline V CDR1 and CDR2: MNHEY, SMNVEV (reference sequence). The CDR3 DNA is TGTGCCAGCAGTCCGAGACATGGTGTCGAAAAACTGTTTTTT. This encodes CASSPRHGVEKLFF.

This clone was seen a single time. V usage is TRBV6-6 and J usage is TRBJ2-5; D not certain. The J call is doubtful: the DNA matches TRBJ2-7 better. Germline CDR1 and CDR2: MNHNY and SVGAGI (reference sequence). This CDR3 has 11 residues. CDR3 amino acids: CASSEFYEQYF. CDR3 DNA: TGTGCCAGCAGTGAATTCTACGAGCAGTACTTC.

The chain joins TRBV5-4 to TRBJ2-3; 12 nucleotides line up with TRBD2. CDR1 and CDR2 (germline): SGHNT, YYREEE (reference sequence). The trim removed 4 bases at V and 5 bases at J, leaving 8 bases unmatched. The CDR3 has 16 amino acids. The DNA for the CDR3 is TGTGCCAGCAGCAGCTGGACTAGCGGGACGGGAGATACGCAGTATTTT. This sequence encodes CASSSWTSGTGDTQYF.

This sequence joins TRBV7-9 and TRBJ2-5; TRBD2 matches at 7 bases. V shed 3 bases, J shed 3 bases, and the junction held 4 bases outside the gene matches. CDR1 and CDR2 from the germline V gene are SEHNR and FQNEAQ (reference sequence). The CDR3 is 14 amino acids. As DNA, the CDR3 is TGTGCCAGCAGCTTCGGGCTAGCGGAAGAGACCCAGTACTTC. Its translation is CASSFGLAEETQYF.

V usage is TRBV7-9 and J usage is TRBJ1-1; D possibly corresponds to TRBD1 (5 bases). CDR1 is SEHNR and CDR2 is FQNEAQ in the germline V gene (reference sequence). Trimming stripped 3 bases from V and 6 bases from J, with 11 bases between. The CDR3 length is 13 residues. This chain's CDR3 is CASSFGGAPEAFF. CDR3 DNA: TGTGCCAGCAGCTTTGGAGGGGCCCCTGAAGCTTTCTTT.

The CDR3 DNA reads as TGTGCCAGCAGTGTTTTAAGTTTCTCTGGAAACACCATATATTTT. Translation gives CASSVLSFSGNTIYF. The chain carries TRBV28 and TRBJ1-3; the D is unclear. CDR1 is MDHEN and CDR2 is SYDVKM in the germline V gene. The V gene lost 5 bases and the J gene lost 0 bases, with 11 bases spanning the gap. The CDR3 is 15 amino acids.

Of note for this clone: Other DNA sequences in this sample translate to the same CDR3. The chain's CDR3 is CASSVEAGPSYEQYF. DNA of the CDR3: TGTGCCAGCAGCGTAGAAGCGGGGCCCTCCTACGAGCAGTACTTC. The J gene is TRBJ2-7, the V gene TRBV9, with 7 bases identical to TRBD2. Per the germline V gene, CDR1 is SGDLS and CDR2 is YYNGEE. This CDR3 is 15 amino acids long. With 0 bases clipped from V and 0 bases from J, the junction kept 3 bases outside the gene matches.

Points on this clone: This sample also contains other DNA sequences that code for the same CDR3. CDR3 sequence (DNA): TGTGCCAGCAGCCCGAGGACAGGACAAGAGACCCAGTACTTC. Amino acid sequence: CASSPRTGQETQYF. The chain links TRBV7-8 to TRBJ2-5; 7 bases line up with TRBD1. V lost 5 bases to trimming and J lost 2 bases; unmatched junction nucleotides: 5. This CDR3 contains 14 residues. CDR1 is SGHVS, CDR2 FQNEAQ, per germline.